The T cell receptor beta chain described here comes from a study of CD8+ T cells in alopecia areata. General study results and limits: Relative to normal scalp, lesional scalp, especially alopecia totalis/universalis, showed higher clonality. When scalp samples are sequenced, resident alphabeta T cells of normal skin are also captured. With patients, TCR sharing proved less clear than in mice, a difference possibly related to HLA.

Sorting from PBMCs produced CD4+ and CD8+ T cells. After isolation, RNA underwent reverse transcription to generate cDNA as the sequencing template. Profiled with immunoSEQ multiplex PCR; TCRdb holds only in-frame clones, not every one. This table holds about 200,000 clones, around three fifths found once. About this clone itself: What it binds is unknown.

Trimming cost V 2 bases and J 4 bases, with 14 bases left between them. Germline values: CDR1 SQVTM, CDR2 ANQGSEA. The CDR3 extends over 14 amino acids. Sequenced input: CD8+ T cells sorted from blood. The receptor was isolated from a human donor in good health. V is TRBV29-1 and J is TRBJ1-2, with D possibly matching TRBD1 (6 bases). CDR3 residues: CSVESGGHFYGYTF. As DNA, the CDR3 is TGCAGCGTTGAATCCGGGGGCCACTTCTATGGCTACACCTTC.